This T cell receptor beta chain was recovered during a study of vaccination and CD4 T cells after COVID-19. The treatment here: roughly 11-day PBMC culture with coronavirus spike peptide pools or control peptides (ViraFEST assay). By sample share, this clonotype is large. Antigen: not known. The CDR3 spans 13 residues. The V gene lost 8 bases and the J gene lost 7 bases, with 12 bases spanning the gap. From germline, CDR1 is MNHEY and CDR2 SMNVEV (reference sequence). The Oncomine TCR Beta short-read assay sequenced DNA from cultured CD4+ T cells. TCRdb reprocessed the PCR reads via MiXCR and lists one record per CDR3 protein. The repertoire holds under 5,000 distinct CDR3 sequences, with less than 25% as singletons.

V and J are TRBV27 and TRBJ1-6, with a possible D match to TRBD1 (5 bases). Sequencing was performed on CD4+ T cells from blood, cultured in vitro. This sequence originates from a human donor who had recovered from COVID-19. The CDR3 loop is CASGDRGNSPLHF. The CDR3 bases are TGTGCCAGCGGTGACAGAGGGAATTCACCCCTCCACTTT.